One and the same sample provided the 6 T cell receptor beta chains below, sequenced in a study of a mutant IDH1 vaccine in newly diagnosed glioma. Measured with immunoSEQ multiplex PCR; TCRdb has only the in-frame clones, and not every one. The profile shows more than 50,000 clones, about four fifths of them singletons. Antigen specificity for these receptors is unknown. Time point meaning: week 11, during vaccination. The study gave 300 ug of mutant IDH1 20-mer peptide per vaccine dose, with topical imiquimod. Specimen: PBMCs, collected from a glioma patient whose treatment included an IDH1 peptide vaccine. Receptor source: a man aged 45-65 years with glioma.

This clone was found a few times. The rearrangement uses TRBV5-6 and TRBJ2-7, with 9 bases matching TRBD2. The CDR3 spans 15 residues. Germline CDR1 is SGHDT and CDR2 is YYEEEE. Trimming removed 4 bases from V and 0 bases from J; junction bases left unmatched: 5. CDR3 protein: CASSTTSGDSYEQYF. Here the CDR3 DNA reads TGTGCCAGCAGCACGACTAGCGGAGACTCCTACGAGCAGTACTTC.

DNA of the CDR3: TGTGCCAGCAGCTTGGCCACTAGCGGGAGACATGAGCAGTTCTTC. This encodes CASSLATSGRHEQFF. The V call is TRBV5-4, the J call TRBJ2-1; 11 bases are shared with TRBD2. J was trimmed by 8 bases and V by 0 bases; bases with no gene match: 4. The length of the CDR3 is 15 residues. Germline CDR1 and CDR2: SGHNT and YYREEE (reference sequence).

The chain employs TRBV6-5 and TRBJ2-1; 8 bases are a match to TRBD1. The CDR3 has 12 residues. Looked up from germline, CDR1 is MNHEY and CDR2 is SVGAGI. V lost 4 bases to trimming and J lost 16 bases; unmatched junction nucleotides: 9. CDR3 sequence (DNA): TGTGCCAGCAGTTCGCCGACAGGGGCCTCATTCTTC. Translation: CASSSPTGASFF.

CDR3 DNA sequence: TGTGCCAGCAGCCAAGATCTCGTCAGCACCGGGGAGCTGTTTTTT. Its protein is CASSQDLVSTGELFF. This chain connects TRBV14 to TRBJ2-2, with unresolved D. V lost 0 bases to trimming and J lost 4 bases, with 9 bases between them. The CDR3 is 15 residues long. CDR1 and CDR2 (germline): SGHDN, FVKESK.

This chain joins TRBV18 and TRBJ2-7; possibly TRBD1 for D (6 bases). The CDR3 totals 14 residues. Germline CDR1 is KGHSH and CDR2 is LQKENI. Trimming shortened V by 6 bases and J by 1 base, and 13 bases separated the two germline ends. DNA for the CDR3: TGTGCCAGCTCCCCTGGACAGTTATCCTACGAGCAGTACTTC. It is translated as CASSPGQLSYEQYF.

Only a few counts were recorded for this clone. This chain uses TRBV27 with TRBJ1-1; 7 nucleotides match TRBD1. The CDR3 spans 15 residues. The ends lost 6 bases at V and 3 bases at J; junction bases unmatched: 10. Germline CDR1 MNHEY, CDR2 SMNVEV (reference sequence). As DNA, the CDR3 is TGTGCCAGCAGGTCAGGGGGTTCTTCCTACACTGAAGCTTTCTTT. Amino acids: CASRSGGSSYTEAFF.